Following are 14 T cell receptor beta chains from one sample sequenced in a study of blood T cells in healthy people across ages. It was with a sample-barcoded 5' primer and a J-beta primer mix that a second PCR of roughly 7 to 12 cycles was run. TCRdb processed the 5' RACE reads anew with MiXCR; each CDR3 protein has one entry. The sample has 850,000 to 950,000 distinct CDR3 sequences; 29% are singletons. The source material was blood. Source of these receptors: a woman of 80 years or more in good health.

This clonotype was picked up one time. The chain carries TRBV11-3 and TRBJ2-2; possibly TRBD1 for D (6 bases). V was trimmed by 4 bases and J by 6 bases, leaving 9 bases between them. Germline V gene sequence: CDR1 SGHNT, CDR2 YENEEA. The CDR3 is made up of 13 amino acids. The CDR3 here is CASSSGGPGELFF. In nucleotides, the CDR3 is TGTGCCAGCAGCTCTGGGGGCCCCGGGGAGCTGTTTTTT.

V usage is TRBV18 and J usage is TRBJ2-3; D gene uncertain. Germline V CDR1 and CDR2: KGHSH, LQKENI. The CDR3 covers 14 residues. The ends were cut back, 3 bases at V and 2 bases at J, with 9 bases in the middle. This CDR3 reads CASSPRPNTDTQYF. The CDR3, as DNA: TGTGCCAGCTCACCCCGACCGAACACAGATACGCAGTATTTT.

This clonotype was observed a few times. The chain employs TRBV28 and TRBJ1-5; TRBD1 matches 9 bases. The CDR3 totals 15 residues. J lost 5 bases, V lost 4 bases, and 6 bases had no gene match. CDR1 MDHEN and CDR2 SYDVKM come from the germline V gene. The CDR3, as DNA: TGTGCCAGCAGTTCCTGGGACAGGGTTCATCAGCCCCAGCATTTT. The encoded protein is CASSSWDRVHQPQHF.

This sequence joins TRBV12-3 or TRBV12-4 and TRBJ1-2; D remains ambiguous. V gave up 5 bases and J gave up 10 bases, with 17 bases separating them. The CDR3 contains 13 residues. CDR3 DNA sequence: TGTGCCAGCAGTCATCGCGGACTAGGTGACTACACCTTC. Encoded protein: CASSHRGLGDYTF.

The CDR3: CAWRQGIKRSPLHF. Here the CDR3 DNA reads TGTGCCTGGCGACAGGGAATTAAGCGATCACCCCTCCACTTT. The genes are TRBV21-1 and TRBJ1-6; the table names TRBD1, a call not compared with the DNA. TRBV21-1 is shown as a pseudogene. CDR3 length equals 14 residues.

Comments on this clonotype: Possible read error: a much larger clone is one base away. The chain is built from TRBV12-3 or TRBV12-4 and TRBJ1-4; no clear D. V was cut by 3 bases and J by 2 bases, with 7 bases left in between. The CDR3 consists of 14 residues. CDR3 sequence: CASSFEGTNEKLFF. The DNA for the CDR3 is TGTGCCAGCAGTTTTGAGGGTACTAATGAAAAACTGTTTTTT.

This clonotype was observed at least ten times. The V call is TRBV7-2, the J call TRBJ2-5, with D maybe TRBD1 (6 bases). Trimming took off 3 bases at V and 2 bases at J, with 10 bases between the two ends. The CDR3 covers 14 residues. Germline CDR1 is SGHTA and CDR2 is FQGNSA. CDR3 DNA sequence: TGTGCCAGCAGCTTCCTCGGACAGCAAGAGACCCAGTACTTC. Its translation is CASSFLGQQETQYF.

The rearrangement links TRBV20-1 to TRBJ2-5; D not resolved. Trimming shortened V by 6 bases and J by 4 bases, and 12 bases separated the two germline ends. The germline V gene has CDR1 DFQATT and CDR2 SNEGSKA (reference sequence). The CDR3 runs to 12 residues. CDR3 DNA: TGCAGTGCAAGACGGCAGCGAGAGACCCAGTACTTC. As protein: CSARRQRETQYF.

V gene TRBV6-2 or TRBV6-3 combines with J gene TRBJ2-2; TRBD1 or TRBD2 may be the D gene (5 bases each). This CDR3 contains 15 residues. V lost 2 bases, J lost 6 bases, and 13 bases lay in between. Germline V gene lookup returns CDR1 MNHEY and CDR2 SVGEGT. The CDR3 DNA follows: TGTGCCAGCAGTTACCCGGGGCAGGGCGCCGGGGAGCTGTTTTTT. It codes for CASSYPGQGAGELFF.

CDR3 sequence: CASRYGTGPNEQFF. CDR3 DNA sequence: TGTGCCAGCAGATACGGGACAGGGCCGAATGAGCAGTTCTTC. J is TRBJ2-1 and V is TRBV7-6; TRBD1 agrees at 9 bases. The CDR3 is made up of 14 amino acids. V dropped 6 bases and J dropped 7; count of bases not matched to a gene: 7. Germline V gives CDR1 SGHVS, CDR2 FNYEAQ.

A word on this clonotype: A much larger clone sits a single nucleotide away, making a read error possible. V and J are TRBV11-3 and TRBJ1-2; D is possibly TRBD1 (6 bases). Germline V gene sequence: CDR1 SGHNT, CDR2 YENEEA. The CDR3 consists of 13 residues. V was clipped by 5 bases and J by 8 bases, with 15 bases between them. CDR3 coding DNA: TGTGCCAGCAGCCCGGACAGCCAAGGAGGCTACACCTTC. Translating it yields CASSPDSQGGYTF. Variable domain in full (rest from reference TRBV11-3 and TRBJ1-2): EAGVVQSPRYKIIEKKQPVAFWCNPISGHNTLYWYLQNLGQGPELLIRYENEEAVDDSQLPKDRFSAERLKGVDSTLKIQPAELGDSAVYLCASSPDSQGGYTFGSGTRLTVV.

J is TRBJ2-3 and V is TRBV7-2; TRBD2 agrees at 7 bases. CDR1 and CDR2 from the germline V gene are SGHTA and FQGNSA. V gave up 1 base and J gave up 4 bases; unmatched junction bases: 11. The length of the CDR3 is 17 residues. The CDR3 DNA follows: TGTGCCAGCAGCTTAGTATCCAGCGGGACCGGCCCAGATACGCAGTATTTT. Protein sequence: CASSLVSSGTGPDTQYF.

This rearrangement joins TRBV12-3 or TRBV12-4 to TRBJ2-2; D is perhaps TRBD2 (6 bases). The CDR3 loop spans 13 amino acids. Trimming removed 0 bases from V and 8 bases from J, with 7 bases in between. The CDR3 here is CASSLAGGGELFF. In nucleotides, the CDR3 is TGTGCCAGCAGTTTAGCTGGGGGGGGGGAGCTGTTTTTT.

The chain is built from TRBV27 and TRBJ2-2, with D unclear. The CDR3 is 15 amino acids. The V end lost 5 bases, the J end lost 6 bases, and 16 bases lay between the germline ends. Germline lookup yields CDR1 MNHEY and CDR2 SMNVEV (reference sequence). CDR3 DNA sequence: TGTGCCAGCAGTCCACTAACGGAGTCTGCCGGGGAGCTGTTTTTT. Translation gives CASSPLTESAGELFF.